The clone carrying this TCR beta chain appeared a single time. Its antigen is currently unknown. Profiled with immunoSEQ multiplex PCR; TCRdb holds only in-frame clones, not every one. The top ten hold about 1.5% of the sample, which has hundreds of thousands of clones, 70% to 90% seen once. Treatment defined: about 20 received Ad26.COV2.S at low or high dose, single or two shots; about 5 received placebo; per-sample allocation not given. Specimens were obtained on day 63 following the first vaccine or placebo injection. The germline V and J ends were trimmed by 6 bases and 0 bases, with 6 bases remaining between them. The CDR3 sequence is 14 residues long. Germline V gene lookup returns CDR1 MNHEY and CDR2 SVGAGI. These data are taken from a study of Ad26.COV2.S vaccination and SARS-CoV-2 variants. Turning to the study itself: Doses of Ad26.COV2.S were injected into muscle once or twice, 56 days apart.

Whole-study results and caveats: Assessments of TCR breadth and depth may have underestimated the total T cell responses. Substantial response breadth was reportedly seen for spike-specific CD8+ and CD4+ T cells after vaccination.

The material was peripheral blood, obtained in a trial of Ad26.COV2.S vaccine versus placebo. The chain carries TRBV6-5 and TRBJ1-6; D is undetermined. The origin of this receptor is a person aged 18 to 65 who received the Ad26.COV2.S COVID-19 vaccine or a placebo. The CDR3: CASRTLSYNSPLHF. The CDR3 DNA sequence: TGTGCCAGCAGAACACTCTCCTATAATTCACCCCTCCACTTT.